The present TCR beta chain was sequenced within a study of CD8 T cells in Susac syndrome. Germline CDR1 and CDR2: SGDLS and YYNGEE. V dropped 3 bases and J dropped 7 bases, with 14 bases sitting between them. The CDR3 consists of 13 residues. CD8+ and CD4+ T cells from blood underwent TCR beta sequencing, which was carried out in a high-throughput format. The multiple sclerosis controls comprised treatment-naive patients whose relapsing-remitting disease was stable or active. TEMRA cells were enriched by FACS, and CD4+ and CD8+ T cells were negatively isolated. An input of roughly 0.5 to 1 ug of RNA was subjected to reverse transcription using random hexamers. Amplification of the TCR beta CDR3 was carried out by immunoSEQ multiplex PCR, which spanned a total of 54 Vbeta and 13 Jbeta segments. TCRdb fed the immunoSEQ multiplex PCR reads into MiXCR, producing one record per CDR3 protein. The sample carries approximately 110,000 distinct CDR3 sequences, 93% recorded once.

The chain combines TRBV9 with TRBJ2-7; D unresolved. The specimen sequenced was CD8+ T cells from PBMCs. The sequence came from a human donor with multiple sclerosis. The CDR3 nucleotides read TGTGCCAGCAGCGCCGATGGGGATCGAGAGCAGTACTTC. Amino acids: CASSADGDREQYF. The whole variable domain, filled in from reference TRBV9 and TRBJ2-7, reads DSGVTQTPKHLITATGQRVTLRCSPRSGDLSVYWYQQSLDQGLQFLIQYYNGEERAKGNILERFSAQQFPDLHSELNLSSLELGDSALYFCASSADGDREQYFGPGTRLTVT.